The 20 T cell receptor beta chains below were found in one sample sequenced in a study of shared clonotypes between healthy human individuals. The data were produced by immunoSEQ multiplex PCR, yet TCRdb's version contains in-frame clones alone and is incomplete. This sample carries about 680,000 clones, 73% of them seen once, and the ten largest clones take roughly 2%. Input material: memory CD4+ T cells sorted from blood. Subset: CD45RA-negative fraction. These receptors all stem from a woman under 40 in good health.

This clone came up a few times. This chain uses TRBV7-8 with TRBJ1-5; D is undetermined. Trimming took 5 bases from V and 4 from J, leaving 15 bases between them. The germline CDR1 and CDR2 sequences are SGHVS and FQNEAQ. The CDR3 has 15 amino acids. As DNA, the CDR3 is TGTGCCAGCAGCCCCCCCCTTAGAGGGAATCAGCCCCAGCATTTT. Amino acids: CASSPPLRGNQPQHF.

CDR3 DNA: TGTGCCAGCAGTCCGGGACTAGCCTACAATGAGCAGTTCTTC. This sequence encodes CASSPGLAYNEQFF. This sequence joins TRBV6-6 and TRBJ2-1; 8 bases align to TRBD2. The J segment lost 2 bases and the V segment lost 5 bases, leaving 2 bases of the junction unmatched. The CDR3 runs 14 residues. Germline CDR1 and CDR2: MNHNY and SVGAGI (reference sequence).

The genes are TRBV4-2 and TRBJ2-7, with D possibly matching TRBD2 (5 bases). The CDR3 totals 16 residues. The V gene lost 0 bases and the J gene lost 5 bases, with 17 bases spanning the gap. The germline CDR1 and CDR2 sequences are LGHNA and YNFKEQ. CDR3: CASSQDRGRGTDEQYF. The CDR3 nucleotides read TGTGCCAGCAGCCAAGATCGAGGACGGGGAACGGACGAGCAGTACTTC.

The chain is built from TRBV19 and TRBJ2-2; D is unresolved. Trimming stripped 8 bases from V and 6 bases from J, with 19 bases between. This CDR3 is 15 amino acids long. Germline CDR1 reads LNHDA; CDR2 reads SQIVND (reference sequence). CDR3 bases: TGTGCCAGTCAATATCTCGGGCAAGTCGCCGGGGAGCTGTTTTTT. Its translation is CASQYLGQVAGELFF.

The chain uses TRBV7-9 and TRBJ1-1; perhaps TRBD1 as D (6 bases). V lost 4 bases, J lost 6 bases, and 30 bases lay in between. The germline V gene has CDR1 SEHNR and CDR2 FQNEAQ (reference sequence). CDR3 length: 19 amino acids. CDR3 DNA: TGTGCCAGCAGCTCCAAATTGGACACCCAGGGGCGTTTAACACCTGAAGCTTTCTTT. The encoded protein is CASSSKLDTQGRLTPEAFF.

Points on this clone: The sample carries other DNA sequences with the same CDR3. V is TRBV5-1 and J is TRBJ2-5; no clear D. Germline assignment: CDR1 SGHRS and CDR2 YFSETQ. Trimming took 3 bases from V and 2 from J, leaving 8 bases between them. The CDR3 has 13 residues. For the CDR3, the DNA is TGCGCCAGCAGCTCAAGGGAACAAGAGACCCAGTACTTC. This codes for CASSSREQETQYF.

This chain joins TRBV6-6 and TRBJ2-2; D may be TRBD1 (5 bases). Germline loops: CDR1 MNHNY, CDR2 SVGAGI (reference sequence). The CDR3 runs 15 residues. The V end lost 6 bases, the J end lost 5 bases, and 16 bases lay between the germline ends. The CDR3 loop reads CASSPRELGTGELFF. The CDR3 region has the DNA TGTGCCAGCAGCCCCAGGGAACTCGGGACCGGGGAGCTGTTTTTT.

Comment on this clone: A read error is likely here: a far larger clone is one base away. V usage is TRBV5-6 and J usage is TRBJ2-7; D gene unclear. CDR3 length: 14 amino acids. Trimming took off 2 bases at V and 10 bases at J, with 19 bases between the two ends. CDR1 and CDR2 (germline): SGHDT, YYEEEE. CDR3 sequence (DNA): TGTGCCAGCAGCTTCCCGGGCCACGACCCCCTACAGTACTTC. Translating it yields CASSFPGHDPLQYF.

In DNA, the CDR3 is TGCGCCAGCAGCGGAGGAAGAAAAGAGACCCAGTACTTC. This encodes CASSGGRKETQYF. The chain carries TRBV5-1 and TRBJ2-5, with a tentative D call TRBD2 (5 bases). Trimming stripped 4 bases from V and 3 bases from J, with 10 bases between. Per the germline V gene, CDR1 is SGHRS and CDR2 is YFSETQ. The CDR3 is 13 residues long.

This rearrangement joins TRBV6-6 to TRBJ2-3; TRBD1 agrees at 7 bases. The junction had 6 bases not matched to a gene; V was cut back by 4 bases and J by 2 bases. The CDR3 runs to 15 residues. Germline assignment: CDR1 MNHNY and CDR2 SVGAGI (reference sequence). Here the CDR3 DNA reads TGTGCCAGCAGTTCCAGGGGGAGCATCACAGATACGCAGTATTTT. Its translation is CASSSRGSITDTQYF.

J is TRBJ2-1 and V is TRBV28; D is perhaps TRBD1 or TRBD2 (5 bases each). The germline V and J ends were trimmed by 5 bases and 8 bases, with 19 bases remaining between them. The CDR3 sequence is 15 residues long. Germline V gene sequence: CDR1 MDHEN, CDR2 SYDVKM. The CDR3: CASSPGPPASYEQFF. DNA of the CDR3: TGTGCCAGCAGTCCGGGACCCCCGGCGAGCTATGAGCAGTTCTTC. Full variable domain (outside the CDR3, taken from reference TRBV28 and TRBJ2-1): DVKVTQSSRYLVKRTGEKVFLECVQDMDHENMFWYRQDPGLGLRLIYFSYDVKMKEKGDIPEGYSVSREKKERFSLILESASTNQTSMYLCASSPGPPASYEQFFGPGTRLTVL.

The gene calls are TRBV5-4 and TRBJ1-4; 8 nucleotides line up with TRBD1. V lost 1 base to trimming and J lost 6 bases; unmatched junction nucleotides: 2. The CDR3 is 14 amino acids. From germline, CDR1 is SGHNT and CDR2 YYREEE (reference sequence). The chain's CDR3 is CASSLNRGDEKLFF. CDR3 nucleotide sequence: TGTGCCAGCAGCTTGAACAGGGGGGATGAAAAACTGTTTTTT.

The genes are TRBV11-2 and TRBJ2-7, with TRBD2 identical over 7 bases. Germline assignment: CDR1 SGHAT and CDR2 FQNNGV. The ends lost 1 base at V and 1 base at J; junction bases unmatched: 7. CDR3 length equals 16 residues. CDR3: CASSLARTRLSYEQYF. The CDR3 DNA reads TGTGCCAGCAGCTTAGCTAGGACTAGACTATCCTACGAGCAGTACTTC.

The V gene is TRBV10-1, the J gene TRBJ2-2; 9 bases are shared with TRBD1. Germline V CDR1 and CDR2: WNHNN, SYGVQD (reference sequence). Unmatched junction bases numbered 9, after V lost 8 bases and J lost 5 bases. The CDR3 totals 15 residues. Written as DNA, the CDR3 is TGCGCCAGCTCAAAGGGACAGGGCGAGACCGGGGAGCTGTTTTTT. Amino acid sequence: CASSKGQGETGELFF.

CDR3 protein: CASSYSGGEQYF. CDR3 nucleotide sequence: TGTGCCAGCAGTTACTCCGGGGGCGAGCAGTACTTC. The chain is built from TRBV6-6 and TRBJ2-7; a weak D match, TRBD2 (6 bases). The CDR3 spans 12 residues. Germline CDR1 reads MNHNY; CDR2 reads SVGAGI (reference sequence). Trimming took off 0 bases at V and 6 bases at J, with 6 bases between the two ends.

The chain is built from TRBV10-1 and TRBJ1-5; 8 bases line up with TRBD1. CDR1 and CDR2 from the germline V gene are WNHNN and SYGVQD (reference sequence). The CDR3 sequence is 14 residues long. J lost 1 base, V lost 5 bases, and 1 base had no gene match. CDR3 nucleotides: TGCGCCAGCAGTACAGGGGGAAGCAATCAGCCCCAGCATTTT. It is translated as CASSTGGSNQPQHF.

The chain carries TRBV7-6 and TRBJ2-7; 7 nucleotides line up with TRBD1. Germline-derived CDR1 and CDR2 are SGHVS and FNYEAQ. Trimming cost V 5 bases and J 2 bases; bases outside gene matches: 12. The CDR3 runs 16 residues. CDR3 coding DNA: TGTGCCAGCAGCATCCAACCCGGGACAGATCCCTACGAGCAGTACTTC. Its protein is CASSIQPGTDPYEQYF.

The V call is TRBV10-2, the J call TRBJ2-7; a weak D match, TRBD2 (6 bases). Germline V gives CDR1 WSHSY, CDR2 SAAADI. V lost 2 bases and J 2 bases, leaving 10 bases between the germline ends. The CDR3 totals 14 residues. The CDR3 reads CASSEVAETYEQYF. DNA of the CDR3: TGCGCCAGCAGTGAGGTAGCGGAGACCTACGAGCAGTACTTC.

The rearrangement links TRBV28 to TRBJ2-7; 7 nucleotides line up with TRBD2. V gave up 6 bases and J gave up 3 bases; unmatched junction bases: 5. Germline V gene data show CDR1 as MDHEN and CDR2 as SYDVKM. The length of the CDR3 is 13 residues. CDR3 DNA sequence: TGTGCCAGCAGCGGCGGGAGTAACTACGAGCAGTACTTC. It specifies CASSGGSNYEQYF.

A few counts support this clone. The rearrangement joins TRBV25-1 to TRBJ1-1; the D is unclear. The CDR3 spans 13 residues. CDR1 and CDR2 (germline): MGHDK, SYGVNS. Between the trimmed V and J ends, which lost 8 bases and 1 base, there was a span of 11 bases. CDR3 protein: CASQSRENTEAFF. DNA for the CDR3: TGTGCCAGCCAAAGTCGGGAGAACACTGAAGCTTTCTTT.